This T cell receptor beta chain was retrieved from a study of regulatory T cells in long-lasting Graves disease. Arm-PCR of CDR3 regions with iRepertoire HTBI primers generated TCR beta libraries. TCRdb independently ran MiXCR on the multiplex PCR reads; one entry per CDR3 protein. The repertoire has about 470,000 distinct CDR3 sequences, 14% to 15% of them found once; the top ten carry about a sixth. Time point reported: newly diagnosed GD, antithyroid drugs for less than 3 months. Extracted PBMC RNA gave rise to the TCR library. Germline loops: CDR1 LNHDA, CDR2 SQIVND (reference sequence). V gave up 0 bases and J gave up 5 bases; unmatched junction bases: 4. CDR3 length: 15 amino acids. These data were likewise used in another study, on T cells in Graves' hyperthyroidism and ophthalmopathy. That work contributes: From stable hyperthyroidism, ophthalmopathy was set apart by a 13 V-J model.

The chain carries TRBV19 and TRBJ1-5, with 7 bases fitting TRBD1. The receptor was isolated from a woman aged 25 to 39 with Graves disease. The source was peripheral blood mononuclear cells (PBMCs), collected at new diagnosis, from a patient treated with antithyroid drugs. CDR3 residues: CASSIDSQGYQPQHF. DNA for the CDR3: TGTGCCAGTAGTATAGATTCACAGGGGTATCAGCCCCAGCATTTT.